This T cell receptor beta chain was documented in a study of cytomegalovirus exposure and HLA in healthy donors. CDR3 length equals 14 residues. Trimming took off 6 bases at V and 2 bases at J, with 11 bases between the two ends. The germline gives CDR1 MNHEY, CDR2 SMNVEV (reference sequence). With respect to this clone: Its antigen is undetermined.

The study ran its PCR with 60 Vbeta and 13 Jbeta primers. Study processing details: Later analysis identified tens of millions of unique TCR beta chains, some 10 million shared. Using immunoSEQ multiplex PCR, the repertoire was profiled, and TCRdb retains in-frame clones only, with some absent. V and J calls plus clone size are reproduced from that table; the DNA served to infer D and trimming. The table lists 210,000 or so clones, approximately 83% of them singletons. General study points: The availability of immune exposure information extended only to CMV serostatus.

Sequenced: PBMCs. This clonotype was sampled from a boy under 10 years old in good health and CMV-seronegative. The V and J genes are TRBV27 and TRBJ1-3; a possible D gene is TRBD1 (5 bases). CDR3 coding DNA: TGTGCCAGCAGCTTGGGGGGGGCTGGAAACACCATATATTTT. Protein: CASSLGGAGNTIYF.